This is a list of T cell receptor beta chains from one sample in a study of shared T cell receptors in the human thymus. Assay used: immunoSEQ multiplex PCR; TCRdb lists only in-frame clones, some missing. Among about 660,000 clones listed, roughly 90% were seen once. This sample was shared with a second study, whose subject was human thymus T cells.

The sequencing input was thymocytes. These receptors were obtained from a boy under three years old with a congenital heart defect. Both conserved end residues are part of each CDR3. Each record gives: clone size, V gene, D gene, J gene, CDR3 protein, CDR3 DNA. The D gene is left open where the match is weak. The size of a clone is reported for some rows only, either as once, few or many, or as a class for expanded clones.

>once|TRBV11-2|.|TRBJ1-4
CASLQRAGMGTNEKLFF
TGTGCCAGCCTCCAAAGGGCAGGGATGGGAACTAATGAAAAACTGTTTTTT
>once|TRBV10-2|.|TRBJ2-7
CASSENLASSYEQYF
TGCGCCAGCAGTGAAAACCTAGCGTCCTCCTACGAGCAGTACTTC
>.|TRBV5-1|.|TRBJ2-3
CASSFDRPGGTDTQYF
TGCGCCAGCAGCTTTGACCGTCCAGGTGGAACAGATACGCAGTATTTT
>.|TRBV18|TRBD2|TRBJ2-1
CASSPPVPFPKRESYNEQFF
TGTGCCAGCTCACCACCGGTCCCGTTTCCTAAGCGGGAGTCCTACAATGAGCAGTTCTTC
>.|TRBV19|TRBD2|TRBJ2-7
CASSIGGGLVAPTYEQYF
TGTGCCAGTAGTATCGGGGGGGGACTAGTAGCCCCTACCTACGAGCAGTACTTC
>.|TRBV12-5|.|TRBJ2-5
CASAPRFQETQYF
TGTGCTAGTGCCCCTCGGTTCCAAGAGACCCAGTACTTC
>.|TRBV5-8|TRBD1|TRBJ2-7
CASSLSGQFPKKQYF
TGTGCCAGCAGCTTGTCGGGACAGTTCCCTAAGAAGCAGTACTTC
>once|TRBV11-1|TRBD2|TRBJ2-5
CASSRFAGVGQETQYF
TGTGCCAGCAGCCGGTTCGCGGGAGTGGGCCAAGAGACCCAGTACTTC
>.|TRBV4-2|.|TRBJ2-1
CASSQDNGSGTYNEQFF
TGTGCCAGCAGCCAAGATAATGGAAGCGGCACCTACAATGAGCAGTTCTTC
>few|TRBV7-9|.|TRBJ2-7
CASSSRGYEQYF
TGTGCCAGCAGCTCACGAGGGTACGAGCAGTACTTC
>.|TRBV28|TRBD1|TRBJ1-2
CASSFIPGGAYGYTF
TGTGCCAGCAGTTTTATACCAGGGGGCGCTTATGGCTACACCTTC
>few|TRBV6-1|TRBD1|TRBJ2-7
CASRDRWDSLYF
TGTGCCAGCAGAGACCGTTGGGACAGCCTGTACTTC
>.|TRBV6-5|TRBD1|TRBJ1-1
CASSRTGPETEAFF
TGTGCCAGCAGCCGGACAGGGCCGGAGACTGAAGCTTTCTTT
>.|TRBV6-5|.|TRBJ2-1
CASSPPDRTNNEQFF
TGTGCCAGCAGTCCTCCCGATCGGACTAACAATGAGCAGTTCTTC
>once|TRBV12-5|.|TRBJ2-7
CASGLPTGRLPFYEQYF
TGTGCTAGTGGTTTGCCGACAGGCAGATTGCCCTTCTACGAGCAGTACTTC
>.|TRBV7-9|.|TRBJ2-7
CATSLEQYF
TGTGCCACTTCCCTCGAGCAGTACTTC
>.|TRBV2|.|TRBJ2-6
CAISVRDTDGANVLTF
TGTGCCATCAGTGTCCGGGACACGGATGGGGCCAACGTCCTGACTTTC
>once|TRBV7-9|TRBD2|TRBJ2-2
CASSFGGSYTGELFF
TGTGCCAGCAGCTTTGGCGGGAGCTACACCGGGGAGCTGTTTTTT
>.|TRBV7-9|TRBD1|TRBJ2-7
CASSRTGDYEQYF
TGTGCCAGCAGCCGGACAGGAGACTACGAGCAGTACTTC
>.|TRBV19|TRBD2|TRBJ2-2
CASSTTPGGHTGELFF
TGTGCCAGTAGTACCACCCCGGGAGGTCATACCGGGGAGCTGTTTTTT
>.|TRBV28|TRBD2|TRBJ2-7
CASSFGTSGYEQYF
TGTGCCAGCAGTTTTGGGACTAGCGGCTACGAGCAGTACTTC
>.|TRBV7-2|TRBD2|TRBJ2-5
CASSLGGEGIRSETQYF
TGTGCCAGCAGCTTAGGGGGGGAGGGGATAAGAAGTGAGACCCAGTACTTC
>.|TRBV9|.|TRBJ2-3
CASSVDGVDTQYF
TGTGCCAGCAGCGTAGACGGGGTAGATACGCAGTATTTT
>.|TRBV30|.|TRBJ2-1
CAERGGGGPEQFF
TGTGCGGAAAGGGGGGGAGGGGGTCCTGAGCAGTTCTTC
>.|TRBV20-1|.|TRBJ2-7
CSAWTYEQYF
TGCAGTGCGTGGACATACGAGCAGTACTTC
>.|TRBV7-9|.|TRBJ2-1
CASNFMAGEAYNEQFF
TGTGCCAGCAACTTCATGGCGGGCGAGGCATACAATGAGCAGTTCTTC
>once|TRBV2|TRBD1|TRBJ2-7
CASSGPGGPGDEQYF
TGTGCCAGCAGTGGGCCAGGGGGACCGGGTGACGAGCAGTACTTC
>.|TRBV4-1|.|TRBJ2-5
CASSQDRGSVVELKETQYF
TGCGCCAGCAGCCAAGATCGGGGGAGCGTTGTGGAGCTAAAAGAGACCCAGTACTTC
>.|TRBV7-2|.|TRBJ2-6
CASSLRQRTTGANVLTF
TGTGCCAGCAGCCTTCGACAGCGAACTACTGGGGCCAACGTCCTGACTTTC
>.|TRBV14|TRBD1|TRBJ1-1
CASSVTGQENTEAFF
TGTGCCAGCAGCGTAACGGGACAGGAGAACACTGAAGCTTTCTTT
>once|TRBV29-1|.|TRBJ2-5
CSGRGGTEETQYF
TGCAGCGGCCGAGGAGGGACAGAAGAGACCCAGTACTTC
>.|TRBV4-2|TRBD1|TRBJ2-7
CASSPAEGDRRLYEQYF
TGTGCCAGCAGCCCCGCGGAGGGGGACAGGCGTCTCTACGAGCAGTACTTC
>.|TRBV27|TRBD2|TRBJ2-1
CASRRGLAGVPSYNEQFF
TGTGCCAGCAGGAGAGGGCTAGCGGGAGTCCCCTCCTACAATGAGCAGTTCTTC
>.|TRBV7-8|.|TRBJ2-7
CASSLGWTSLSYEQYF
TGTGCCAGCAGCTTAGGGTGGACAAGTCTGTCCTACGAGCAGTACTTC
>.|TRBV27|.|TRBJ1-5
CASRQEQGSNQPQHF
TGTGCCAGCAGACAAGAACAGGGAAGCAATCAGCCCCAGCATTTT
>.|TRBV27|.|TRBJ2-7
CASSLSGLALSSYEQYF
TGTGCCAGCAGTTTATCGGGGCTAGCGTTGAGCTCCTACGAGCAGTACTTC
>.|TRBV30|TRBD2|TRBJ2-5
CAFLQQIAGGRRETQYF
TGTGCCTTCCTACAACAAATAGCGGGAGGGCGAAGGGAGACCCAGTACTTC
>.|TRBV27|.|TRBJ1-3
CASSLQASDSGNTIYF
TGTGCCAGCAGTTTACAGGCTTCTGACTCTGGAAACACCATATATTTT
>.|TRBV7-6|TRBD2|TRBJ2-3
CASSRRLAGEITDTQYF
TGTGCCAGCAGCCGACGACTAGCGGGAGAGATCACAGATACGCAGTATTTT
>.|TRBV30|.|TRBJ1-3
CAWSVTVEGSSGNTIYF
TGTGCCTGGAGTGTGACTGTGGAGGGTAGCTCTGGAAACACCATATATTTT
>.|TRBV15|.|TRBJ1-4
CATSRDLEDGGWKLFF
TGTGCCACCAGCAGAGATTTAGAAGACGGGGGGTGGAAACTGTTTTTT
>.|TRBV7-8|TRBD2|TRBJ2-7
CASSLESLAGGPYEQYF
TGTGCCAGCAGCTTAGAATCCCTAGCGGGAGGGCCCTACGAGCAGTACTTC
>.|TRBV4-3|.|TRBJ2-1
CASSQEVGGIRSYNEQFF
TGCGCCAGCAGCCAAGAAGTCGGCGGGATAAGGTCATACAATGAGCAGTTCTTC
>.|TRBV4-1|TRBD2|TRBJ2-1
CASPGTSGSRSYNEQFF
TGCGCCAGCCCCGGGACTAGCGGGAGTCGCTCCTACAATGAGCAGTTCTTC